These 4 T cell receptor beta chains came from one sample sequenced in a study of PD-1 blockade in classical Hodgkin lymphoma. TCRdb's table, derived via immunoSEQ multiplex PCR, lists solely in-frame clones and lacks some. Of tens of thousands of clones in the sample, 80% are singletons; the top ten hold about 7.2%. Time point: cycle 4 day 1 (C4D1), after 6 weeks of nivolumab. Following autologous stem cell transplantation, relapse occurred in every patient, and exposure to brentuximab vedotin varied. This sample comprised peripheral blood mononuclear cells (PBMCs), obtained before the fourth cycle of nivolumab. These receptors were obtained from a human donor with classical Hodgkin lymphoma.

This sequence joins TRBV5-4 and TRBJ2-5; weak D call: TRBD1 (5 bases). The V end was cut by 0 bases, the J end by 1 base, with 10 bases between. This CDR3 has 15 amino acids. Germline CDR1 SGHNT, CDR2 YYREEE (reference sequence). CDR3 protein: CASSLDQGRQETQYF. Here the CDR3 DNA reads TGTGCCAGCAGCTTGGACCAGGGCCGCCAAGAGACCCAGTACTTC.

There are a few counts of this clone. The chain is built from TRBV5-1 and TRBJ1-2, with 8 bases fitting TRBD1. The CDR3 sequence is 15 residues long. J gave up 5 bases and V 8 bases, and 14 bases lay outside the gene matches. Per germline, CDR1 SGHRS and CDR2 YFSETQ. CDR3 nucleotides: TGCGCCAGTCAACCTCAGGGGGCTGGATGGTATGGCTACACCTTC. Its protein product is CASQPQGAGWYGYTF.

The V gene is TRBV19, the J gene TRBJ1-1; 7 nucleotides match TRBD1. Germline CDR1 LNHDA, CDR2 SQIVND (reference sequence). The CDR3 is made up of 15 amino acids. The V gene end was trimmed by 7 bases and the J gene end by 5 bases; junction bases not matched to a gene: 13. The CDR3 is CASNDPTGLETEAFF. The CDR3 region has the DNA TGTGCCAGTAACGACCCGACAGGGTTGGAAACTGAAGCTTTCTTT.

This clone has only a few counts. This CDR3 reads CASAKGSYNEQFF. CDR3 DNA: TGTGCCAGTGCCAAGGGCTCCTACAATGAGCAGTTCTTC. The chain couples TRBV19 to TRBJ2-1; D gene ambiguous. The length of the CDR3 is 13 residues. V dropped 8 bases and J dropped 0 bases, with 8 bases sitting between them. Germline V CDR1 and CDR2: LNHDA, SQIVND (reference sequence).